This T cell receptor beta chain comes out of a study of blood T cell repertoires in COVID-19. The germline V and J ends were trimmed by 3 bases and 7 bases, with 25 bases remaining between them. CDR1 is LGHDT and CDR2 is YNNKEL in the germline V gene (reference sequence). CDR3 length: 17 amino acids. Original methodology: By means of reference gene primer amplification, nucleated cell counts were estimated. Measured with immunoSEQ multiplex PCR; TCRdb has only the in-frame clones, and not every one. The D gene and trimming were derived from the DNA, and the V and J assignments and clone size from that table. The table records some 210,000 clones, around 92% of them present only once.

Specimen: peripheral blood. This clonotype was obtained from a man aged 25-40 years with acute or convalescent COVID-19. The chain employs TRBV3-1 (or the pseudogene TRBV3-2) and TRBJ2-7; D perhaps matches TRBD2 (5 bases). CDR3 sequence (DNA): TGTGCCAGCAGCCAGCTGCCGGAGGAATGGGTTTCGGGGGAGCAGTACTTC. The encoded protein is CASSQLPEEWVSGEQYF.